This T cell receptor (beta chain) was observed in a study of cytomegalovirus exposure and HLA in healthy donors. With 3 bases removed from V and 5 bases from J, the gap between germline ends came to 20 bases. From germline, CDR1 is SGHKS and CDR2 YYEKEE (reference sequence). The CDR3 spans 16 residues. Primers: 60 Vbeta forward and 13 Jbeta reverse. The assay was immunoSEQ multiplex PCR, and TCRdb's table has in-frame clones only and misses some. The data show 120,000 to 150,000 clones, with nearly 80% seen just once and around 1.7% held by the top ten. The chain joins TRBV5-5 to TRBJ1-1; TRBD1 might be the D (5 bases). The source material was PBMCs. This TCR came from a woman aged 30 to 39 in good health and CMV-seronegative. Here the CDR3 reads CASSWGPGGDGTEAFF. In nucleotides, the CDR3 is TGTGCCAGCAGCTGGGGTCCGGGGGGGGATGGGACTGAAGCTTTCTTT.